The 10 T cell receptor beta chains listed next were all sequenced from one sample in a study of blood T cell repertoires in COVID-19. Method: immunoSEQ multiplex PCR; TCRdb's copy keeps in-frame clones and lacks some. The profile covers about 270,000 clones, with around 91% appearing a single time and around 2% taken by the ten largest. Sequencing was carried out using PBMCs or T cells enriched from blood (not recorded which). These receptors were taken from a woman between 18 and 29 years old who had recovered from COVID-19.

This rearrangement joins TRBV2 to TRBJ2-5; no definite D call. This CDR3 is built from 13 residues. The V and J ends lost 4 bases and 5 bases respectively, with 11 bases between them. Germline CDR1 reads SNHLY; CDR2 reads FYNNEI. The CDR3 region is CASSGYRRETQYF. In DNA, the CDR3 is TGTGCCAGCAGTGGGTACCGGCGGGAGACCCAGTACTTC.

As DNA, the CDR3 is TGTGCCAGCAGCCCCCAGGGGGTTGACACTGAAGCTTTCTTT. Amino acids: CASSPQGVDTEAFF. The chain combines TRBV5-4 with TRBJ1-1; TRBD1 aligns across 7 bases. J gave up 3 bases and V 4 bases, and 6 bases lay outside the gene matches. This CDR3 comprises 14 residues. Germline V lookup: CDR1 SGHNT, CDR2 YYREEE (reference sequence).

V usage is TRBV5-4 and J usage is TRBJ1-2; D gene uncertain. The CDR3 spans 16 residues. The germline gives CDR1 SGHNT, CDR2 YYREEE (reference sequence). Trimming took 0 bases from V and 2 from J, leaving 14 bases between them. This chain's CDR3 is CASSLVVGLSNYGYTF. Written as DNA, the CDR3 is TGTGCCAGCAGCTTGGTAGTTGGGCTTTCCAACTATGGCTACACCTTC.

The CDR3 nucleotides are TGTGCCAGCAGTTTGGTCTCGGTGGCTTTCTTT. Protein product: CASSLVSVAFF. The J gene is TRBJ1-1, the V gene TRBV12-3 or TRBV12-4; no clear D gene. Trimming pared 3 bases from V and 11 bases from J, leaving 10 bases between. The CDR3 totals 11 residues.

The rearrangement links TRBV4-2 to TRBJ2-2; possibly TRBD1 for D (6 bases). The CDR3 has 15 residues. The germline V gene has CDR1 LGHNA and CDR2 YNFKEQ. Trimming cost V 2 bases and J 4 bases, with 11 bases left between them. The CDR3 DNA follows: TGTGCCAGCAGCCAACCGGGACACCTCACCGGGGAGCTGTTTTTT. Its translation is CASSQPGHLTGELFF.

The chain recombines TRBV5-1 with TRBJ2-4, with 8 positions matching TRBD1. V shed 3 bases, J shed 2 bases, and the junction held 7 bases outside the gene matches. Looked up from germline, CDR1 is SGHRS and CDR2 is YFSETQ. The CDR3 covers 16 residues. This CDR3 reads CASSSGTGGTKNIQYF. The CDR3 DNA follows: TGCGCCAGCAGCTCCGGAACAGGGGGAACCAAAAACATTCAGTACTTC.

The chain links TRBV12-3 or TRBV12-4 to TRBJ1-1, with 8 nucleotides matching TRBD1. The CDR3 is made up of 13 amino acids. The ends lost 1 base at V and 5 bases at J; junction bases unmatched: 0. CDR3 DNA sequence: TGTGCCAGCAGTTTAGACAGGGGGACTGAAGCTTTCTTT. The encoded protein is CASSLDRGTEAFF.

The chain links TRBV27 to TRBJ2-7, with a weak D call TRBD1 (5 bases). This CDR3 comprises 14 residues. CDR1 is MNHEY, CDR2 SMNVEV, per germline (reference sequence). V was trimmed by 3 bases and J by 3 bases, leaving 12 bases between them. CDR3 sequence: CASSFSAGNYEQYF. The DNA for the CDR3 is TGTGCCAGCAGTTTTTCGGCAGGGAACTACGAGCAGTACTTC.

The chain couples TRBV27 to TRBJ1-2; weak D call: TRBD1 (6 bases). Per germline, CDR1 MNHEY and CDR2 SMNVEV (reference sequence). Trimming removed 1 base at V and 6 bases at J, with 12 bases between. CDR3 length: 14 residues. The CDR3 nucleotides are TGTGCCAGCAGTTTATTTCCAGGGGTTCATGGCTACACCTTC. Translation: CASSLFPGVHGYTF.

This clone showed up just once. The chain couples TRBV20-1 to TRBJ1-2; D is uncertain. Germline V gives CDR1 DFQATT, CDR2 SNEGSKA (reference sequence). V was trimmed by 7 bases and J by 8 bases, leaving 8 bases between them. The CDR3 loop spans 9 amino acids. CDR3 region: CSVFRGYTF. CDR3 DNA sequence: TGCAGTGTCTTCCGGGGCTACACCTTC.